Sequencing of this T cell receptor beta chain was carried out in a study of blood T cell repertoires in COVID-19. Study summary: Sites in the United States, Italy and Spain provided acute and convalescent COVID-19 samples. Nucleic acid was either cDNA or gDNA, and it came from T cells, B-cell-depleted T cells, or PBMCs.

Original processing methods: For nucleated cells, counts were estimated from reference gene primer amplification. Sequencing was performed with immunoSEQ multiplex PCR; in TCRdb, only in-frame clones are kept and a portion is missing. For V, J and clone size, that table is used; D and trimming come from the DNA. Of approximately 210,000 clones in the sample, about 92% are singletons; the top ten hold around 1.2%. The V gene's germline CDR1 is GTSNPN and CDR2 SVGIG (reference sequence). The length of the CDR3 is 12 residues. With 5 bases removed from V and 6 bases from J, the gap between germline ends came to 14 bases.

This receptor was identified in a man younger than 45 with acute or convalescent COVID-19. The rearrangement links TRBV30 to TRBJ2-7, with D perhaps TRBD2 (6 bases). The material sequenced was peripheral blood. The CDR3 here is CAWAVGLSEQYF. The CDR3 DNA sequence: TGTGCCTGGGCGGTGGGACTTAGCGAGCAGTACTTC.